This T cell receptor (beta chain) was sequenced in a study of T cells in women clearing cervical HPV infection. Study as a whole: Cases' blood sampling followed lesion detection by median approximately 150 days (90 to 200).

Of note for this clone: Antigen: not known. The read is 3 residues too short to cover the CDR3 end, so that end is filled in from the germline J gene.

Study-wide findings and caveats: CIN3+ cases had significantly higher TCR repertoire richness than controls, but evenness did not differ.

Generated by immunoSEQ multiplex PCR, the TCRdb table keeps only in-frame clones and is missing some. The data show approximately 26,000 clones, and the top ten clones hold around 10%. The CDR3 has 15 amino acids. The V and J ends lost 0 bases and 2 bases, in that order; junction bases with no gene match: 1. Germline CDR1 reads MNHEY; CDR2 reads SVGEGT. All donors had a single incident cervical HPV16 infection, not prevalent. Specimen: blood buffy coat. The chain recombines TRBV6-2 or TRBV6-3 with TRBJ1-1; 9 nucleotides agree with TRBD1. The sequence was collected from a woman aged 18-70 years with a cervical HPV16 infection that either progressed to CIN3+ or cleared (not recorded which). Here the CDR3 reads CASSYSGQGNTEAFF. CDR3 bases read: TGTGCCAGCAGTTACTCGGGACAGGGTAACACTGAA.